These 3 T cell receptor beta chains were sequenced from one sample in a study of T cells after yellow fever vaccination. TCRdb independently ran MiXCR on the 5' RACE reads; one entry per CDR3 protein. The sample holds roughly 500,000 distinct CDR3 sequences; about a fifth are singletons and the top ten take roughly 13%. The specimen comprised PBMCs, sampled 15 days after the yellow fever booster vaccination. These receptors were obtained from a man aged 25-40 years who received the YFV17D yellow fever vaccine.

This clonotype occurred a few times. The chain combines TRBV7-9 with TRBJ2-1, with 13 bases that match TRBD2. The CDR3 is 16 residues long. V shed 5 bases, J shed 9 bases, and the junction held 10 bases outside the gene matches. CDR1 and CDR2 from the germline V gene are SEHNR and FQNEAQ (reference sequence). The CDR3 DNA reads as TGTGCCAGCAGCGTAGACGGGACTAGCGGGATAAGTGAGCAGTTCTTC. Protein sequence: CASSVDGTSGISEQFF.

The chain couples TRBV20-1 to TRBJ2-5, with TRBD2 matching over 8 bases. Trimming took 5 bases from V and 5 from J; bases not matched to a gene: 4. The germline V gene encodes CDR1 DFQATT and CDR2 SNEGSKA (reference sequence). The CDR3 is 12 amino acids. CDR3: CSAPGGEETQYF. Written as DNA, the CDR3 is TGCAGTGCTCCCGGGGGGGAGGAGACCCAGTACTTC.

The chain couples TRBV10-3 to TRBJ2-7; TRBD1 agrees at 8 bases. Germline V gene data show CDR1 as ENHRY and CDR2 as SYGVKD. The trim removed 10 bases at V and 6 bases at J, leaving 11 bases unmatched. The CDR3 is 13 residues long. CDR3 DNA sequence: TGTGCCACCAACGTGGACAGGGTTGGCGAGCAGTACTTC. Encoded protein: CATNVDRVGEQYF.